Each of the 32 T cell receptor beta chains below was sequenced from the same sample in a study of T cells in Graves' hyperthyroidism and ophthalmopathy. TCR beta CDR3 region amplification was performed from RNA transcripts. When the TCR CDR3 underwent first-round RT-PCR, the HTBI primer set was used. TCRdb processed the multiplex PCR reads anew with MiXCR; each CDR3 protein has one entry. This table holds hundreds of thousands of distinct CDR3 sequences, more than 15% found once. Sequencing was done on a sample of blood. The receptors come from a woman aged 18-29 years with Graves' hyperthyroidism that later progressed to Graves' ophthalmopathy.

CDR3 region: CAWGGQGREQYF. CDR3 bases: TGTGCCTGGGGAGGACAGGGGCGCGAGCAGTACTTC. The chain employs TRBV30 and TRBJ2-7; 9 bases agree with TRBD1. This CDR3 region has 12 residues. Germline CDR1 and CDR2: GTSNPN and SVGIG (reference sequence). V lost 5 bases and J lost 6; bases outside the gene matches: 5. Based on the CDR3 plus reference TRBV30 and TRBJ2-7, the full variable domain is SQTIHQWPATLVQPVGSPLSLECTVEGTSNPNLYWYRQAAGRGLQLLFYSVGIGQISSEVPQNLSASRPQDRQFILSSKKLLLSDSGFYLCAWGGQGREQYFGPGTRLTVT.

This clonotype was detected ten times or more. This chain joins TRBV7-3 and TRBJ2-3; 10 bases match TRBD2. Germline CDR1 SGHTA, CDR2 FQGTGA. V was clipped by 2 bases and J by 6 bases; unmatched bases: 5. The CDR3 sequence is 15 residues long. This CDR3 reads CASSLVSSGSDTQYF. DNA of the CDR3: TGTGCCAGCAGCTTAGTTTCTAGCGGGAGTGATACGCAGTATTTT.

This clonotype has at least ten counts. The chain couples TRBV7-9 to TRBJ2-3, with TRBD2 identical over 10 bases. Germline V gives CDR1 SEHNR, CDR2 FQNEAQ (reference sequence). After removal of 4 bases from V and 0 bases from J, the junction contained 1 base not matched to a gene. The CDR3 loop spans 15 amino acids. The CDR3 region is CASSWTSGSTDTQYF. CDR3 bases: TGTGCCAGCAGCTGGACTAGCGGAAGCACAGATACGCAGTATTTT.

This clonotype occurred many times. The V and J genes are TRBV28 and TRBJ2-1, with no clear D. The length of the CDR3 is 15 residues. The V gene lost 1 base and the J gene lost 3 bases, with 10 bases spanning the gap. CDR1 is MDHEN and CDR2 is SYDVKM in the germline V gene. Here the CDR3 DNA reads TGTGCCAGCAGTTTATCGCTCACGGGCTACAATGAGCAGTTCTTC. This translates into CASSLSLTGYNEQFF.

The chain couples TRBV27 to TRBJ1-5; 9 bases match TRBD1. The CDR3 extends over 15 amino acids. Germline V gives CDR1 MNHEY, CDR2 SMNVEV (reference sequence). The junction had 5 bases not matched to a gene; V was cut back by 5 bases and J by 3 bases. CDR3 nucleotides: TGTGCCAGCAGTCTGACAGGGGGGAACAATCAGCCCCAGCATTTT. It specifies CASSLTGGNNQPQHF.

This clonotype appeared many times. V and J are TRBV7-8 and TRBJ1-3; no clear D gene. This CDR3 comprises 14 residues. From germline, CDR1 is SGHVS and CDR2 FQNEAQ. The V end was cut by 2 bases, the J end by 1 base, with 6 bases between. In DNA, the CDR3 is TGTGCCAGCAGCTTACGGGGATCTGGAAACACCATATATTTT. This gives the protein CASSLRGSGNTIYF.

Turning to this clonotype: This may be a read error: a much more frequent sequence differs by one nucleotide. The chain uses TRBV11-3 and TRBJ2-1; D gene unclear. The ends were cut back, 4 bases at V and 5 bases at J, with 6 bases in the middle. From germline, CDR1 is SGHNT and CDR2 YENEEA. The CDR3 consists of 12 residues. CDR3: CASSSQNNEQFF. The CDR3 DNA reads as TGTGCCAGCAGCTCCCAGAACAATGAGCAGTTCTTC.

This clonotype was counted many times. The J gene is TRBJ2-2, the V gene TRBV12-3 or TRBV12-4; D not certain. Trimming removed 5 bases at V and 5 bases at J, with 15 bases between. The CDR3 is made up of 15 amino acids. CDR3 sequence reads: CASSPGPLGTGELFF. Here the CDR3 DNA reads TGTGCCAGCAGTCCTGGCCCCCTCGGGACCGGGGAGCTGTTTTTT.

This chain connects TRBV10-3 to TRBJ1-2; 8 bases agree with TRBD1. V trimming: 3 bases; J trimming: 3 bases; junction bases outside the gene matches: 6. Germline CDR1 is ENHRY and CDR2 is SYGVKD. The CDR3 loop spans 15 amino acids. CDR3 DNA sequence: TGTGCCATCAGTGAATCAGGGGGCAGATACTATGGCTACACCTTC. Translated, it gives CAISESGGRYYGYTF.

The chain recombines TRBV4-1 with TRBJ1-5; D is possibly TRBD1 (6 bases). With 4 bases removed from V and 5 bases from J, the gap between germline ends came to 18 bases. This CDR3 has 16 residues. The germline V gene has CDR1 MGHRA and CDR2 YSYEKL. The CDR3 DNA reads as TGCGCCAGCAGCCTAAGAACAGGGATGGGTGATCAGCCCCAGCATTTT. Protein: CASSLRTGMGDQPQHF.

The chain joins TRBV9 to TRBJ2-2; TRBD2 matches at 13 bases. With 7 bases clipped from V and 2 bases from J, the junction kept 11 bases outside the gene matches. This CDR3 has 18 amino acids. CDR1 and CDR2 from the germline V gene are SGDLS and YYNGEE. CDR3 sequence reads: CASRSGTSGILNTGELFF. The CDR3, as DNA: TGTGCCAGCCGGTCAGGGACTAGCGGGATACTCAACACCGGGGAGCTGTTTTTT.

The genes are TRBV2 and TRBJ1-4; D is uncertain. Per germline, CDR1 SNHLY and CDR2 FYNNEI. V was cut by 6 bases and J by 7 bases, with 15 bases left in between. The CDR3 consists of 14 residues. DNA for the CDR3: TGTGCCAGCAGCCTCCGGCCGGGAGGTGAAAAACTGTTTTTT. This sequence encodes CASSLRPGGEKLFF.

CDR3 sequence (DNA): TGTGCCAGCAGCTCCCCGGGACTAGCGGGTAGGAATGAGCAGTTCTTC. It specifies CASSSPGLAGRNEQFF. The chain links TRBV5-4 to TRBJ2-1; 12 nucleotides line up with TRBD2. V trimming: 3 bases; J trimming: 7 bases; junction bases outside the gene matches: 8. CDR3 length equals 16 residues. Germline lookup yields CDR1 SGHNT and CDR2 YYREEE (reference sequence).

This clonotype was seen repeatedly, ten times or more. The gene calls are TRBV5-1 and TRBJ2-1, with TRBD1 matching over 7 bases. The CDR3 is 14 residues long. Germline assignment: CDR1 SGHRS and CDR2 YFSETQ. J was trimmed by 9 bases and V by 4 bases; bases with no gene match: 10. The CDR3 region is CASSAQTGRAEQFF. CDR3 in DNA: TGCGCCAGCAGCGCCCAGACAGGGCGGGCTGAGCAGTTCTTC.

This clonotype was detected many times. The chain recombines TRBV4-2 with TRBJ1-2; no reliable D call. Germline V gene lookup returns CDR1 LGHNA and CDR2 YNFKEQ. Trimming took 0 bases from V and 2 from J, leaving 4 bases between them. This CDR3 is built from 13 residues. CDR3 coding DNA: TGTGCCAGCAGCCAAGAGGAGAACTATGGCTACACCTTC. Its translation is CASSQEENYGYTF.

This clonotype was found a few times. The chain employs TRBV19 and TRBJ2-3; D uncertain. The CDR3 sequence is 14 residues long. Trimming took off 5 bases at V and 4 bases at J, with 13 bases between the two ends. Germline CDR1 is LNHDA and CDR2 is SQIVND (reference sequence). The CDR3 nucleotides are TGTGCCAGTAGTTTTACGCTGTTAGCAGATACGCAGTATTTT. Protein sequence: CASSFTLLADTQYF.

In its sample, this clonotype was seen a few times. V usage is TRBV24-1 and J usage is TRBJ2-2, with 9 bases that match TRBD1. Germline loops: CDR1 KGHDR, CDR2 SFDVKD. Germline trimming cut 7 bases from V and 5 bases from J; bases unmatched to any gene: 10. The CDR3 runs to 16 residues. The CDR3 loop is CATSSTGQGQTGELFF. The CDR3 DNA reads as TGTGCCACCAGCTCAACGGGACAGGGACAGACCGGGGAGCTGTTTTTT.

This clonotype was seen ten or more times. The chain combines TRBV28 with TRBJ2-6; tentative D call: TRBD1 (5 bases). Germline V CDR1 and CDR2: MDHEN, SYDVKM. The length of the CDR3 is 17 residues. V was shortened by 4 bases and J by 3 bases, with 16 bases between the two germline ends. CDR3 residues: CASSSANRQIGANVLTF. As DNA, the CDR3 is TGTGCCAGCAGTTCCGCAAACCGACAGATTGGGGCCAACGTCCTGACTTTC.

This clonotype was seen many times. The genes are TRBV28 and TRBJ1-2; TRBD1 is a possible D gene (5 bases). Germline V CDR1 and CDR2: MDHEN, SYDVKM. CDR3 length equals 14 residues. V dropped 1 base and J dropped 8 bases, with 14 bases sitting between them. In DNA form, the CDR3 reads TGTGCCAGCAGTTTATCCGGGGACTACCGGGGCTACACCTTC. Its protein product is CASSLSGDYRGYTF.

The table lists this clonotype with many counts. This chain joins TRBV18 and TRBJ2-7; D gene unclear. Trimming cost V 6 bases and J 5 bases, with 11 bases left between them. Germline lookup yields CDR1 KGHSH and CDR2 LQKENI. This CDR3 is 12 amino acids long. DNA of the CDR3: TGTGCCAGCTCGCCCGAATCTCACGAGCAGTACTTC. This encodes CASSPESHEQYF.

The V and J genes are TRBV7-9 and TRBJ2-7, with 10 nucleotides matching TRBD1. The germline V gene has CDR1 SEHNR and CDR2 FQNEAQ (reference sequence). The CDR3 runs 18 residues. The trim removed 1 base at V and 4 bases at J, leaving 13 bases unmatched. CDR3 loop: CASSLDDLRGTGVYEQYF. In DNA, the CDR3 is TGTGCCAGCAGCTTAGATGACCTACGTGGGACAGGGGTGTACGAGCAGTACTTC.

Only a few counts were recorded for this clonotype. The CDR3 reads CASTVGTTRTYNEQFF. The DNA for the CDR3 is TGTGCCAGCACTGTCGGGACTACTCGAACCTACAATGAGCAGTTCTTC. The rearrangement links TRBV6-2 or TRBV6-3 to TRBJ2-1; TRBD2 matches 7 bases. From germline, CDR1 is MNHEY and CDR2 SVGEGT. J lost 2 bases, V lost 7 bases, and 11 bases had no gene match. The CDR3 spans 16 residues.

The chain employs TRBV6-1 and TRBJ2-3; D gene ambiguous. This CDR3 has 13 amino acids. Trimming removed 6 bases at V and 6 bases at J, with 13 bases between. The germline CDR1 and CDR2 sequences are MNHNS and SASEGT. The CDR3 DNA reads TGTGCCAGCAGCTGGACCCCCCGGGATACGCAGTATTTT. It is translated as CASSWTPRDTQYF.

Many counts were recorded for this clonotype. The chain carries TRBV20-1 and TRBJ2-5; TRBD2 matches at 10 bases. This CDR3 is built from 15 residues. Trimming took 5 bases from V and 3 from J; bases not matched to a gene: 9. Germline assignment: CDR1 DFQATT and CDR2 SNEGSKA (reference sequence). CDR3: CSAPGASGSKETQYF. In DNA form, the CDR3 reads TGCAGTGCTCCGGGGGCTAGCGGGAGTAAAGAGACCCAGTACTTC.

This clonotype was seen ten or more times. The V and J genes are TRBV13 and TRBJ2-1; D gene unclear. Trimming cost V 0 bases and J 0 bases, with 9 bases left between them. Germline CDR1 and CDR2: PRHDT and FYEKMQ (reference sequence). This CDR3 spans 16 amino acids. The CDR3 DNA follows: TGTGCCAGCAGCTTAGGTTACGGGCCCTCCTACAATGAGCAGTTCTTC. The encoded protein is CASSLGYGPSYNEQFF.

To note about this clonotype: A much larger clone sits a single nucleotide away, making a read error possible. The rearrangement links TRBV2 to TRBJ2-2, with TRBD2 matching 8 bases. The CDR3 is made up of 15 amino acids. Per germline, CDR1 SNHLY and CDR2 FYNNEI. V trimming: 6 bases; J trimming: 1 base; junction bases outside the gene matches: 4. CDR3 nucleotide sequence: TGTGCCAGCAGAAGGACTAGCAGGAACACCGGGGAGCTGTTTTTT. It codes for CASRRTSRNTGELFF.

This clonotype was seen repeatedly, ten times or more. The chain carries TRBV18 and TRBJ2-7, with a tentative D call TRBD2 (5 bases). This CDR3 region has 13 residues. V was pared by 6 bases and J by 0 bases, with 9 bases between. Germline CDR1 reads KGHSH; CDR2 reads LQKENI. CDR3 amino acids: CASSREDSYEQYF. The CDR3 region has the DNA TGTGCCAGCTCCCGGGAAGACTCCTACGAGCAGTACTTC.

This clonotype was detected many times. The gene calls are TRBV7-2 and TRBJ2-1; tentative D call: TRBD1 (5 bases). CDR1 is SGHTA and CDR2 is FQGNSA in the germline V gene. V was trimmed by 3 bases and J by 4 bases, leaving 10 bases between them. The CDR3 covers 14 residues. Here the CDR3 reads CASSLENRYNEQFF. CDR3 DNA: TGTGCCAGCAGCTTGGAAAACAGGTACAATGAGCAGTTCTTC.

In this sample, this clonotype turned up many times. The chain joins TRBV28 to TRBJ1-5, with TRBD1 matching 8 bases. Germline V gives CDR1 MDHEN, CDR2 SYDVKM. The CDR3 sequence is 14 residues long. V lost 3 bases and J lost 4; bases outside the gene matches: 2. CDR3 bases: TGTGCCAGCAGTTTTTACAGGGGGAATCAGCCCCAGCATTTT. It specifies CASSFYRGNQPQHF.

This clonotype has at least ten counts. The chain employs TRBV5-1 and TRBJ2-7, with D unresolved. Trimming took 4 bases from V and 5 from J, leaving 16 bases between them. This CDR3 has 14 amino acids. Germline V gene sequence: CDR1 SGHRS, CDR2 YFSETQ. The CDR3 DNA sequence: TGCGCCAGCAGCGTGGGTTCGGCTCTCCACGAGCAGTACTTC. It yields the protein CASSVGSALHEQYF. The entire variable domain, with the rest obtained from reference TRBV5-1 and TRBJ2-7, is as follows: KAGVTQTPRYLIKTRGQQVTLSCSPISGHRSVSWYQQTPGQGLQFLFEYFSETQRNKGNFPGRFSGRQFSNSRSEMNVSTLELGDSALYLCASSVGSALHEQYFGPGTRLTVT.

CDR3 sequence reads: CASSLGTGDGYTF. Here the CDR3 DNA reads TGTGCCAGCAGCTTAGGGACAGGGGATGGCTACACCTTC. The chain links TRBV7-8 to TRBJ1-2, with 9 bases identical to TRBD1. The CDR3 is 13 amino acids. Germline V lookup: CDR1 SGHVS, CDR2 FQNEAQ. J lost 6 bases, V lost 1 base, and 0 bases had no gene match.

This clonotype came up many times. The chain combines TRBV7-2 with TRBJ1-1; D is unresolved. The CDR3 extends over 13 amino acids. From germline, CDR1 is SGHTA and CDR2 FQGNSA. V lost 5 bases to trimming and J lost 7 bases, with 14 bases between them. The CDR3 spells CASSDRRANEAFF. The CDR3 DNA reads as TGTGCCAGCAGCGATAGGCGGGCCAATGAAGCTTTCTTT. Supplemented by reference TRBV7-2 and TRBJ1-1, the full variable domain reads GAGVSQSPSNKVTEKGKDVELRCDPISGHTALYWYRQSLGQGLEFLIYFQGNSAPDKSGLPSDRFSAERTGGSVSTLTIQRTQQEDSAVYLCASSDRRANEAFFGQGTRLTVV.